This T cell receptor beta chain originates from a study of Graves' ophthalmopathy and Graves' hyperthyroidism. Patients in the hyperthyroidism group, adults aged 18 to 65, were newly diagnosed, under 2 months' duration. RNA served as the template for amplifying TCR beta CDR3 regions. HTBI-primed first-round RT-PCR preceded second-round multiplex PCR. TCRdb itself ran the multiplex PCR reads through MiXCR, one entry per CDR3 protein. Counted here are roughly 410,000 distinct CDR3 sequences, approximately 15% occurring once; the ten biggest clones make up 5.5% to 7%. This clonotype was seen ten or more times. Sequenced sample: peripheral blood. This TCR derives from a woman younger than 35 with stable Graves' hyperthyroidism.

The CDR3 here is CASSYSYPGAPLHF. CDR3 DNA: TGTGCCAGCAGTTACTCATACCCAGGGGCACCCCTCCACTTT. This sequence joins TRBV6-2 or TRBV6-3 and TRBJ1-6; a weak D match, TRBD1 (6 bases). CDR1 is MNHEY and CDR2 is SVGEGT in the germline V gene. The V end lost 0 bases, the J end lost 11 bases, and 11 bases lay between the germline ends. The CDR3 has 14 residues.